The clone carrying this T cell receptor beta chain was recorded a few times. This entry comes from a study of cytomegalovirus exposure and HLA in healthy donors. Sequencing was performed with immunoSEQ multiplex PCR; in TCRdb, only in-frame clones are kept and a portion is missing. Among 130,000 to 150,000 clones, roughly 90% were seen once, and the ten largest hold under 3%. V shed 5 bases, J shed 8 bases, and the junction held 10 bases outside the gene matches. The germline gives CDR1 SEHNR, CDR2 FQNEAQ (reference sequence). This CDR3 is 17 amino acids long. The chain joins TRBV7-9 to TRBJ2-1, with 15 bases that match TRBD2. The clonotype was recovered from a man between 18 and 29 years old in good health and CMV-seronegative. The sample comprised PBMCs. The CDR3 loop reads CASSPPPGLAGGYEQFF. The CDR3 nucleotides read TGTGCCAGCAGCCCACCTCCGGGACTAGCGGGAGGTTATGAGCAGTTCTTC.